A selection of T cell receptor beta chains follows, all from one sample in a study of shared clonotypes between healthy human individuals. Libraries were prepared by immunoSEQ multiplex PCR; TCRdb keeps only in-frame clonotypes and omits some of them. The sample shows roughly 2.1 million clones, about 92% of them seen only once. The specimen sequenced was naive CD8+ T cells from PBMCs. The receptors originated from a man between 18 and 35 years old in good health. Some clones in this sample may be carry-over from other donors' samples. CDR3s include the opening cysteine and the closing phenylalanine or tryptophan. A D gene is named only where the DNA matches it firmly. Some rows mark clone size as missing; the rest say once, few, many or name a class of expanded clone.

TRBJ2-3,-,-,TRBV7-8,CASSLAVMGLETDTQYF,TGTGCCAGCAGCTTAGCGGTTATGGGGCTCGAAACAGATACGCAGTATTTT
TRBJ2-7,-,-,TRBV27,CASRWGVEQYF,TGTGCCAGCCGCTGGGGGGTCGAGCAGTACTTC
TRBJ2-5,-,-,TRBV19,CASSMRDRSQETQYF,TGTGCCAGTAGTATGCGGGACAGATCTCAAGAGACCCAGTACTTC
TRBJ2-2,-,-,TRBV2,CAGGQALNTGELFF,TGTGCCGGGGGGCAGGCGTTGAACACCGGGGAGCTGTTTTTT
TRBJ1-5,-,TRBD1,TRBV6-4,CASVGRGPDQPQHF,TGTGCCAGCGTGGGCAGGGGGCCCGATCAGCCCCAGCATTTT
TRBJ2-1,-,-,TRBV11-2,CASSLPGEGDEQFF,TGTGCCAGCAGCTTACCCGGGGAAGGGGATGAGCAGTTCTTC
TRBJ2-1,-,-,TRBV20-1,CSAQWNEQFF,TGCAGTGCTCAGTGGAATGAGCAGTTCTTC
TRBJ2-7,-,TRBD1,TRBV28,CASRDRYNEQYF,TGTGCCAGCCGGGACAGGTACAACGAGCAGTACTTC
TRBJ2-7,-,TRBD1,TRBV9,CASSGNRGHHEQYF,TGTGCCAGCAGCGGAAACAGGGGGCACCACGAGCAGTACTTC
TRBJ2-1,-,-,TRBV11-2,CASSLSGRNEQFF,TGTGCCAGCAGCCTCTCGGGTCGCAATGAGCAGTTCTTC
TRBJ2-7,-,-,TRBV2,CASSGSKRDGTYEQYF,TGTGCCAGCAGCGGAAGCAAAAGGGACGGAACCTACGAGCAGTACTTC
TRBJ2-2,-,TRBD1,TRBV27,CASSPSPGQGNTGELFF,TGTGCCAGCAGTCCATCCCCGGGACAGGGAAACACCGGGGAGCTGTTTTTT
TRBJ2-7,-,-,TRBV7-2,CASSFSAYEQYF,TGTGCCAGCAGCTTTAGCGCCTACGAGCAGTACTTC
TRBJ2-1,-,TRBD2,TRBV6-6,CAAGESSYNEQFF,TGTGCGGCGGGGGAAAGCTCCTACAATGAGCAGTTCTTC
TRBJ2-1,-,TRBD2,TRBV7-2,CAQLAGSYNEQFF,TGTGCCCAACTAGCGGGCTCCTACAATGAGCAGTTCTTC
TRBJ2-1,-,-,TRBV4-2,CASSQVTAYNEQFF,TGTGCCAGCAGCCAAGTTACAGCCTACAATGAGCAGTTCTTC
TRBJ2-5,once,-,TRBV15,CATSDFRWGETQYF,TGTGCCACCAGCGACTTCCGGTGGGGCGAGACCCAGTACTTC
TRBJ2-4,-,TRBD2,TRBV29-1,CSVESLAGFPDKNAKNIQYF,TGCAGCGTTGAGTCACTAGCGGGATTTCCCGATAAGAACGCCAAAAACATTCAGTACTTC
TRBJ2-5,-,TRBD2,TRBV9,CASSVSGRVAETQYF,TGTGCCAGCAGCGTTAGCGGGAGAGTGGCAGAGACCCAGTACTTC
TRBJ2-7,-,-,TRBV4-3,CASSRGRGYEQYF,TGCGCCAGCAGCCGGGGCAGGGGCTACGAGCAGTACTTC
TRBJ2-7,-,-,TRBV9,CASSVEQGPDYEQYF,TGTGCCAGCAGCGTGGAACAGGGCCCTGACTACGAGCAGTACTTC
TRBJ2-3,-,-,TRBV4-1,CASSQVRGFADTQYF,TGCGCCAGCAGCCAAGTTCGCGGATTTGCAGATACGCAGTATTTT
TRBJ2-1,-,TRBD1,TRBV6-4,CASSENRGNEQFF,TGTGCCAGCAGTGAGAACAGGGGGAATGAGCAGTTCTTC
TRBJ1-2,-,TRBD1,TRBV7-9,CASSLAPGGYEDYGYTF,TGTGCCAGCAGCTTAGCGCCAGGGGGCTATGAGGACTATGGCTACACCTTC
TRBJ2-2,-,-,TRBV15,CATSRDEWGRGSGELFF,TGTGCCACCAGCAGAGATGAGTGGGGCCGAGGCTCCGGGGAGCTGTTTTTT
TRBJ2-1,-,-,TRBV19,CASSIRVFSSYNEQFF,TGTGCCAGTAGTATTAGGGTCTTCAGCTCCTACAATGAGCAGTTCTTC
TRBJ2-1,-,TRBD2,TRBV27,CASSTGLAGNYNEQFF,TGTGCCAGCAGCACCGGACTAGCGGGAAACTACAATGAGCAGTTCTTC
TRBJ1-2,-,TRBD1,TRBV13,CASSHRDREANYGYTF,TGTGCCAGCAGCCACCGGGACAGGGAAGCTAACTATGGCTACACCTTC
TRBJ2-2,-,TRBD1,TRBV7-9,CASSLRTGVTGELFF,TGTGCCAGCAGCTTACGGACAGGGGTTACCGGGGAGCTGTTTTTT
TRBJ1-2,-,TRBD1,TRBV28,CASSRWGPGGFYGYTF,TGTGCCAGCAGTCGGTGGGGGCCAGGGGGTTTCTATGGCTACACCTTC
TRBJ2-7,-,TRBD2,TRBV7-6,CASSPGGASTYEQYF,TGTGCCAGCAGCCCCGGGGGGGCCAGCACCTACGAGCAGTACTTC
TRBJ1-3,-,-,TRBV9,CASSAGVKFSGNTIYF,TGTGCCAGCAGCGCCGGGGTGAAGTTCTCTGGAAACACCATATATTTT
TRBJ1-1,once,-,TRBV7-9,CASSLEEGNTEAFF,TGTGCCAGCAGCTTGGAAGAGGGAAACACTGAAGCTTTCTTT
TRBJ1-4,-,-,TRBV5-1,CASSWDKQSEKLFF,TGCGCCAGCAGCTGGGACAAGCAGTCTGAAAAACTGTTTTTT
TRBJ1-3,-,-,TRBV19,CASSTQGWGLFVGTIYF,TGTGCCAGTAGTACCCAGGGATGGGGACTCTTCGTGGGCACCATATATTTT
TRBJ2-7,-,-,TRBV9,CASSALLIGEQYF,TGTGCCAGCAGCGCCCTCTTAATCGGCGAGCAGTACTTC
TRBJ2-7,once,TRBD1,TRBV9,CASSPRQGYEQYF,TGTGCCAGCAGCCCTCGACAGGGCTACGAGCAGTACTTC
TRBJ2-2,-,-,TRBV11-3,CASSLTRANTGELFF,TGTGCCAGCAGCTTAACGCGGGCGAACACCGGGGAGCTGTTTTTT
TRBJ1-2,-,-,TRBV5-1,CASSLGSLGYTF,TGCGCCAGCAGCTTGGGGAGTCTCGGCTACACCTTC
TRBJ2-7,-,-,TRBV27,CASSLLASAYEQYF,TGTGCCAGCAGTTTATTAGCGAGCGCCTACGAGCAGTACTTC
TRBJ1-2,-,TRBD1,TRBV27,CASSPWALDRFYGYTF,TGTGCCAGCAGCCCCTGGGCCCTGGACAGGTTCTATGGCTACACCTTC
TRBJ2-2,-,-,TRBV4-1,CASSQEYERRNNRELFF,TGCGCCAGCAGCCAAGAATATGAGAGACGGAACAACCGGGAGCTGTTTTTT
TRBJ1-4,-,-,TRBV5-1,CASSLDRSHEKLFF,TGCGCCAGCAGCTTGGATCGCAGTCATGAAAAACTGTTTTTT
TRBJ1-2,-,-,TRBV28,CASSFLVGQTTSKPSSF,TGTGCCAGCAGTTTTTTAGTTGGACAGACTACATCGAAGCCCTCTAGCTTC
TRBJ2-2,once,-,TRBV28,CASSLSGSRTGELFF,TGTGCCAGCAGCTTATCCGGGAGTCGCACCGGGGAGCTGTTTTTT
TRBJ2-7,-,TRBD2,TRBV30,CAWAPGLAGGGAYEQYF,TGTGCCTGGGCCCCGGGACTAGCGGGGGGAGGGGCCTACGAGCAGTACTTC
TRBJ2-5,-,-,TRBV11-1,CASSLTAIPRPWETQYF,TGTGCCAGCAGCTTAACGGCCATCCCCAGACCATGGGAGACCCAGTACTTC
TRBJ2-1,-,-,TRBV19,CASSTGPQREQFF,TGTGCCAGCAGTACGGGGCCACAAAGGGAGCAGTTCTTC
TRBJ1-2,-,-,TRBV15,CATSSRQYGYTF,TGTGCCACCAGCAGCCGCCAGTATGGCTACACCTTC
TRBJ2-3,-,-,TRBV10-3,CAISVGSGDTDTQYF,TGTGCCATCAGTGTAGGTAGCGGAGACACAGATACGCAGTATTTT
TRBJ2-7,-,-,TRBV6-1,CASSQGPRGSEQYF,TGTGCCAGCAGCCAGGGCCCGAGGGGCAGCGAGCAGTACTTC
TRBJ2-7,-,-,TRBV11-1,CASSLGESYEQYF,TGTGCCAGCAGCTTGGGCGAGTCCTACGAGCAGTACTTC
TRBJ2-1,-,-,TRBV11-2,CASSLVRTQYNEQFF,TGTGCCAGCAGCTTAGTTCGGACCCAATACAATGAGCAGTTCTTC
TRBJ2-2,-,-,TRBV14,CASFSSNTGELFF,TGTGCCAGCTTCTCGTCGAACACCGGGGAGCTGTTTTTT
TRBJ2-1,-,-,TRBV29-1,CSVDWSYNEQFF,TGCAGCGTTGATTGGTCCTACAATGAGCAGTTCTTC
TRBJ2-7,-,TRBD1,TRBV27,CASSFTYGDRVYEQYF,TGTGCCAGCAGTTTCACGTATGGGGACAGGGTCTACGAGCAGTACTTC
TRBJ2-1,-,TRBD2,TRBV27,CASSLFLLAGGPSTYNEQFF,TGTGCCAGCAGTTTATTTTTACTAGCGGGAGGGCCCAGCACCTACAATGAGCAGTTCTTC